This TCR beta chain was observed in a study of T cell changes during pregnancy in multiple sclerosis. Assay: immunoSEQ multiplex PCR; the TCRdb copy retains only in-frame clones and omits some. Of more than 65,000 clones listed, roughly nine tenths were seen once; the top ten hold about 2.5%. V was shortened by 0 bases and J by 10 bases, with 13 bases between the two germline ends. The CDR3 has 15 amino acids. CDR1 and CDR2 from the germline V gene are SGHAT and FQNNGV. Here the sequenced sample was peripheral blood, taken in the first trimester of pregnancy. The receptor comes from a female donor with multiple sclerosis, enrolled in a pregnancy study. The chain recombines TRBV11-2 with TRBJ1-6; weak D call: TRBD1 (6 bases). CDR3: CASSLDRGSESPLHF. In DNA form, the CDR3 reads TGTGCCAGCAGCTTAGACAGGGGAAGTGAGTCACCCCTCCACTTT.